This entry features one TCR beta chain sequence. This sample is drawn from a study of blood T cell repertoires in COVID-19. Trimming took 1 base from V and 0 from J, leaving 16 bases between them. The V gene's germline CDR1 is KGHSH and CDR2 LQKENI. The CDR3 loop spans 18 amino acids. Generated by immunoSEQ multiplex PCR, the TCRdb table keeps only in-frame clones and is missing some. Here the sample spans some 700,000 clones, 75% to 90% being singletons. Sequencing input: peripheral blood. The J gene is TRBJ1-3, the V gene TRBV18; possible D gene TRBD1, 5 bases. The receptor was isolated from a young woman with acute or convalescent COVID-19. Written as DNA, the CDR3 is TGTGCCAGCTCACCACTCGCAATTAAGACAGACTCTGGAAACACCATATATTTT. This translates into CASSPLAIKTDSGNTIYF.